One sample yielded the 3 T cell receptor beta chains listed below, sequenced in a study of T cells in Graves' hyperthyroidism and ophthalmopathy. RNA transcripts served as the template for amplifying TCR beta CDR3 regions. Using the HTBI primer set, a first-round RT-PCR was run on the TCR CDR3. TCRdb reprocessed the multiplex PCR reads via MiXCR and lists one record per CDR3 protein. In the table there are more than 600,000 distinct CDR3 sequences, about 16% of which are singletons. Source material: blood. The receptors come from a man between 18 and 29 years old with Graves' hyperthyroidism.

CDR3 region: CASSQGPWGREQYF. In DNA, the CDR3 is TGCGCCAGCAGCCAAGGACCTTGGGGTCGGGAGCAGTACTTC. The chain joins TRBV4-1 to TRBJ2-7; D unresolved. V was shortened by 1 base and J by 7 bases, with 14 bases between the two germline ends. The germline CDR1 and CDR2 sequences are MGHRA and YSYEKL. The CDR3 is made up of 14 amino acids.

This clonotype was picked up a small number of times. A much larger clone lies one base from this, so it may be a read error. The chain has TRBV2 and TRBJ2-3, with 10 nucleotides matching TRBD2. This CDR3 has 16 residues. V lost 5 bases and J lost 3; bases outside the gene matches: 8. Germline CDR1 reads SNHLY; CDR2 reads FYNNEI. The DNA for the CDR3 is TGTGCCAGCAGTCCCACCACTAGCGGGACGACAGATACGCAGTATTTT. Its protein is CASSPTTSGTTDTQYF.

This clonotype was counted a few times. This rearrangement joins TRBV10-3 to TRBJ2-3; D possibly corresponds to TRBD2 (6 bases). CDR1 ENHRY and CDR2 SYGVKD come from the germline V gene. Trimming removed 0 bases from V and 4 bases from J, with 14 bases in between. The CDR3 has 16 amino acids. CDR3 residues: CAISESAPGSSDTQYF. The CDR3 region has the DNA TGTGCCATCAGTGAGTCGGCTCCCGGGAGTTCAGATACGCAGTATTTT.